This record looks at one TCR beta chain sequence and its context. Antigen specificity is unknown. Germline V CDR1 and CDR2: SGHTA, FQGNSA. Trimming took off 3 bases at V and 2 bases at J, with 7 bases between the two ends. The CDR3 loop spans 13 amino acids. The data belong to a study of T cell clonotyping in hematopoietic cell transplantation. Study information: Recipients' pretransplant samples followed cytoreduction. Points from the study as a whole: Few recipient clonotypes overlapped donors; over 95% were de novo at given depth.

The repertoire was sequenced with immunoSEQ multiplex PCR; TCRdb's copy has only in-frame clones and lacks some. The data contain tens of thousands of clones, less than 96% of them singletons. Time point in this sample: recipient sample about 28 days before transplant, after cytoreduction. The V and J genes are TRBV7-2 and TRBJ2-5; no reliable D call. This TCR came from a woman aged 45-60 years with acute myeloid leukemia. Some clones in this sample may be carry-over from other donors' samples. Specimen: peripheral blood mononuclear cells, collected before stem cell transplant. In DNA, the CDR3 is TGTGCCAGCAGCTTTTCCCAGCAAGAGACCCAGTACTTC. It yields the protein CASSFSQQETQYF.